Sequencing of this T cell receptor (beta chain) was carried out in a study of T cell repertoires and Cas9 in healthy adults. Study information: CD4 and CD8 compartments: SpCas9-reactive T cells profiled for potency, cytotoxicity, lineage.

Trimming shortened V by 3 bases and J by 14 bases, and 21 bases separated the two germline ends. Germline V gene data show CDR1 as SGHRS and CDR2 as YFSETQ. This CDR3 has 15 amino acids. Regarding this clone: Its specificity is unknown.

This table comes from immunoSEQ multiplex PCR, and its TCRdb copy is limited to in-frame clones, with some not included. The top ten clones hold 0.69% of a sample with approximately 22,000 clones, roughly nine tenths of them seen once. Study-wide results and limits: In vitro, SpCas9-reactive Tregs were reported to curb effector T cell proliferation and function.

The clonotype originates from a human donor in good health. V and J are TRBV5-1 and TRBJ1-6, with D possibly being TRBD1 (5 bases). The sample was CD4+ effector T cells (CD127+, CD25-, CD137-, CD154-) from PBMCs; culture status not recorded. The CDR3 DNA reads as TGCGCCAGCAGCTCGACGGCTACCCTCCAAGGGGCCCTCCACTTT. Its translation: CASSSTATLQGALHF.